This T cell receptor (beta chain) was sequenced during a study of blood T cells in healthy people across ages. On this clonotype itself: The junction differs from germline at one of its ends, possibly a read error.

The CDR3 runs 13 residues. PCR was performed a second time for about 7 to 12 cycles using a sample-barcoded 5' primer and a J-beta primer mix. TCRdb reprocessed the 5' RACE reads with MiXCR, giving one entry per CDR3 protein. This table has approximately 800,000 distinct CDR3 sequences, roughly 60% appearing once. The chain uses TRBV12-3 or TRBV12-4 and TRBJ2-3; D may be TRBD1 or TRBD2 (6 bases each). The clonotype originates from a man aged 25-45 years in good health. The sample was blood. CDR3 sequence: CASSLGGTDMQYF. DNA of the CDR3: TGTGCCAGCAGTTTGGGGGGCACAGATATGCAGTATTTT.